This TCR beta chain is drawn from a study of blood T cell repertoires in COVID-19 (dated by TCRdb to about 2020). At the level of the whole study: Samples covering the acute and convalescent phases of COVID-19 were provided by collaborators in the United States, Italy and Spain. The samples were drawn from the first 160 participants of the ongoing ImmuneRACE study and from 1,254 subjects provided by 6 global collaborators. The prospective study material was composed of cDNA or gDNA derived from T cells, B-cell-depleted T cells, or PBMCs. Nearly every sample came with metadata listing a de-identified subject ID, COVID-19 status, age in years and sex. The repertoires were released in a freely available public database intended as a resource for research on the immune response to SARS-CoV-2. Where HLA class I and class II types were available, the types were taken from metadata supplied by the sample provider, not from assay-based typing. Subjects who had been exposed to COVID-19, were actively infected with it, or had recovered from it provided the deeply sampled blood TCRbeta repertoires that made up the dataset.

Findings and caveats that apply to the study as a whole: The amount of clinical and demographic metadata varied by source and participant and was provided uncurated.

Collaborating institutions collected whole blood in K2EDTA tubes following their own protocols. For TCRbeta analysis, collaborators shipped samples in one of three forms: frozen whole blood, isolated PBMCs, or DNA extracted from either of those sample types. The immunoSEQ Assay, a bias-controlled multiplex PCR, was used to amplify TCRbeta CDR3 regions from genomic DNA. In the original analysis: The number of nucleated cells in each sample was estimated from the amplification of reference gene primers within the assay. To quantify the absolute abundance of each unique TCRbeta CDR3 rearrangement, sequence reads were collapsed and filtered. For each sample, productive Simpson clonality was calculated as the square root of Simpson's diversity index across productive rearrangements. TCRdb re-hosts the immuneACCESS table, in-frame sequences only. Its copies lack some clones; in the studies checked, an unresolved V gene accounts for under half of them, and the cause for the rest is not known. The V and J calls and clone size come from that table; D and trimming were worked out from the DNA. In all, the sample holds more than 85,000 clones, and more than 65% of those were seen once. 3.8% of the sample lies in the top ten.

On this clone itself: This clone's antigen is unknown. No base qualities exist here, and no much larger clone lies one base off it.

Compared with germline, V lacks 7 bases and J lacks 4 bases; bases without a gene match: 12. CDR1 and CDR2 were assigned from the germline V gene as SGHAT and FQNNGV. Counted from cysteine to phenylalanine, this CDR3 has 16 amino acids. Kept here is only the CDR3 DNA, which spans 48 bases and is read in frame from base 1. This sequence uses TRBV11-2 and TRBJ2-2; 7 central bases correspond to TRBD2. Sequencing used peripheral blood. This receptor was taken from a woman at least 80 years old with acute or convalescent COVID-19. The CDR3 protein sequence reads: CASTHTGASGTGELFF. The DNA sequence is given as TGTGCCAGCACCCACACGGGTGCTAGCGGCACCGGGGAGCTGTTTTTT.